The 30 T cell receptor beta chains given below trace back to one sample, sequenced in a study of CD8+CD57+ T cells in acquired aplastic anemia. Genomic DNA templated the TCR beta VDJ and CDR3 profiling. TCRdb used MiXCR to reprocess the reads, holding one entry per CDR3 protein. The table shows around 400,000 distinct CDR3 sequences, with about 70% occurring only once. Material for sequencing was sorted CD4+, CD8+, or CD8+CD57+ T cells (not recorded which) from PBMCs. The receptors stem from a human donor in good health, serving as a control.

Worth noting for this clonotype: The DNA is left out, because the CDR3 cannot be placed on it with certainty; the CDR3 is given as TCRdb lists it. V and J are TRBV19 and TRBJ1-4; whether TRBD1, the table's D call, matches the DNA was not checked. From its first to its last residue, the CDR3 has 17 amino acids. Per germline, CDR1 LNHDA and CDR2 SQIVND (reference sequence). CDR3: CASSLRTGFNYGYTFVF.

A single count supports this clonotype. The rearrangement uses TRBV7-2 and TRBJ2-2; maybe TRBD2 (6 bases). The V and J ends lost 5 bases and 15 bases respectively, with 25 bases between them. The V gene's germline CDR1 is SGHTA and CDR2 FQGNSA. This CDR3 is 15 amino acids long. CDR3 DNA sequence: TGTGCCAGCAGCCGGCAGGGTGGTATTGGCGGGGCGTTGTTTTTT. Translated: CASSRQGGIGGALFF.

The chain carries TRBV7-2 and TRBJ1-2; 8 positions agree with TRBD1. The CDR3 has 15 amino acids. The junction had 6 bases not matched to a gene; V was cut back by 3 bases and J by 3 bases. Looked up from germline, CDR1 is SGHTA and CDR2 is FQGNSA. The CDR3, as DNA: TGTGCCAGCAGCTTCCTGGGACAGGCGGACTATGGCTACACCTTC. This gives the protein CASSFLGQADYGYTF.

A few counts support this clonotype. The CDR3 loop is CASSPSFGVDTQYF. The CDR3 bases are TGTGCCAGCTCACCATCTTTCGGGGTGGATACGCAGTATTTT. V usage is TRBV18 and J usage is TRBJ2-3; D is perhaps TRBD2 (5 bases). CDR3 length: 14 residues. Deletions cut 2 bases from V and 6 bases from J, with 12 bases between. Germline-derived CDR1 and CDR2 are KGHSH and LQKENI.

On this clonotype itself: The DNA is omitted, as the CDR3 cannot be located on it reliably, and the CDR3 follows TCRdb's listing. J is TRBJ2-6 and V is TRBV7-8; the table's TRBD1 call for D was not verified on the DNA. The CDR3 contains 15 residues when both ends are counted. Germline V CDR1 and CDR2: SGHVS, FQNEAQ. This chain's CDR3 is CASSWGTQYFGPGTF.

This rearrangement joins TRBV7-3 to TRBJ2-7; 12 bases align to TRBD2. The V gene end was trimmed by 2 bases and the J gene end by 6 bases; junction bases not matched to a gene: 5. This CDR3 has 15 amino acids. Germline V lookup: CDR1 SGHTA, CDR2 FQGTGA. In DNA, the CDR3 is TGTGCCAGCAGCTTAGCGCCACTAGCGGGGGGCGAGCAGTACTTC. It is translated as CASSLAPLAGGEQYF.

The chain joins TRBV18 to TRBJ2-4, with unresolved D. The germline CDR1 and CDR2 sequences are KGHSH and LQKENI. CDR3 size: 14 residues. V was trimmed by 2 bases and J by 2 bases, leaving 7 bases between them. CDR3 bases: TGTGCCAGCTCACCATTAGGGACCAAAAACATTCAGTACTTC. The encoded protein is CASSPLGTKNIQYF.

To note about this clonotype: The junction departs from germline at one end; a sequencing error may be responsible. The chain carries TRBV9 and TRBJ2-7; no clear D. Germline loops: CDR1 SGDLS, CDR2 YYNGEE. The CDR3 is 13 amino acids. This CDR3 reads CASSGGRRGTQAF. The CDR3 bases are TGTGCCAGCAGCGGAGGACGGCGAGGCACTCAAGCCTTC.

Notes on this clonotype: A much bigger clone sits one base away, suggesting this may be a read error. This sequence joins TRBV5-1 and TRBJ1-2, with D possibly being TRBD1 (6 bases). The CDR3 contains 15 residues. Germline assignment: CDR1 SGHRS and CDR2 YFSETQ. In nucleotides, the CDR3 is TGCGCCGGCAGCTTGTTACAGGGAGCCGGGGGTGGCTACACCTTC. It yields the protein CAGSLLQGAGGGYTF.

This clonotype was found many times. The DNA of the CDR3 is TGTGCCAGCAGTTATCGAGGTTTAAGCTACGAGCAGTACTTC. It yields the protein CASSYRGLSYEQYF. The J gene is TRBJ2-7, the V gene TRBV6-2 or TRBV6-3; unclear D gene. The germline CDR1 and CDR2 sequences are MNHEY and SVGEGT. V was cut by 3 bases and J by 3 bases, with 12 bases left in between. The CDR3 is made up of 14 amino acids.

Details on this clonotype: The junction shows a germline mismatch at one end, possibly a read error. The V call is TRBV7-2, the J call TRBJ2-3, with D perhaps matching TRBD2 (7 bases). The CDR3 is made up of 16 amino acids. Germline values: CDR1 SGHTA, CDR2 FQGNSA. The CDR3 is CASSLEGGPSTDTQYF. The CDR3 DNA sequence: TGCGCCAGCAGCTTGGAGGGGGGGCCGAGCACAGATACGCAGTATTTT.

V usage is TRBV19 and J usage is TRBJ1-6; D unresolved. Germline-derived CDR1 and CDR2 are LNHDA and SQIVND (reference sequence). The CDR3 contains 15 residues. The ends were cut back, 9 bases at V and 6 bases at J, with 18 bases in the middle. This chain's CDR3 is CASAFEGSGNSPLHF. The CDR3 region has the DNA TGTGCCAGCGCTTTTGAAGGGTCTGGTAATTCACCCCTCCACTTT. The entire variable domain, with the rest obtained from reference TRBV19 and TRBJ1-6, is as follows: DGGITQSPKYLFRKEGQNVTLSCEQNLNHDAMYWYRQDPGQGLRLIYYSQIVNDFQKGDIAEGYSVSREKKESFPLTVTSAQKNPTAFYLCASAFEGSGNSPLHFGNGTRLTVT.

The V call is TRBV20-1, the J call TRBJ1-1, with D maybe TRBD1 (6 bases). V was cut by 1 base and J by 11 bases, with 14 bases left in between. The germline V gene has CDR1 DFQATT and CDR2 SNEGSKA (reference sequence). The CDR3 is 12 residues long. Here the CDR3 reads CSARGGGTSAFF. The DNA of the CDR3 is TGCAGTGCTAGAGGGGGGGGCACTAGCGCTTTCTTT.

This clonotype was detected many times. The chain joins TRBV11-2 to TRBJ1-4; D is uncertain. The CDR3 runs 15 residues. Trimming stripped 2 bases from V and 5 bases from J, with 12 bases between. The V gene's germline CDR1 is SGHAT and CDR2 FQNNGV. The CDR3 loop is CASSLTWTPNEKLFF. CDR3 bases: TGTGCCAGCAGCTTAACCTGGACGCCAAATGAAAAACTGTTTTTT.

The rearrangement joins TRBV12-3 or TRBV12-4 to TRBJ2-7; 10 positions agree with TRBD1. The CDR3 contains 13 residues. J was trimmed by 7 bases and V by 6 bases; bases with no gene match: 6. CDR3 sequence reads: CASSPTGGVEQYF. The CDR3 DNA is TGTGCCAGCAGCCCGACAGGGGGCGTGGAGCAGTACTTC.

The V call is TRBV29-1, the J call TRBJ2-7, with no clear D. Between the trimmed V and J ends, which lost 5 bases and 7 bases, there was a span of 21 bases. Germline V lookup: CDR1 SQVTM, CDR2 ANQGSEA. The CDR3 has 14 amino acids. CDR3 amino acids: CSVRKTGPAEEQYF. The CDR3, as DNA: TGCAGCGTTCGGAAAACCGGCCCGGCGGAGGAGCAGTACTTC.

This clonotype has ten or more counts. The J gene is TRBJ1-2, the V gene TRBV10-3; no clear D. Trimming took off 3 bases at V and 6 bases at J, with 14 bases between the two ends. The CDR3 sequence is 14 residues long. The V gene's germline CDR1 is ENHRY and CDR2 SYGVKD. CDR3 bases: TGTGCCATCAGTGACCAGGCACAGACAAATGGCTACACCTTC. Encoded protein: CAISDQAQTNGYTF.

This clonotype was seen many times. This sequence joins TRBV6-5 and TRBJ1-5, with TRBD1 identical over 11 bases. This CDR3 has 16 amino acids. V dropped 8 bases and J dropped 4; count of bases not matched to a gene: 10. From germline, CDR1 is MNHEY and CDR2 SVGAGI. As DNA, the CDR3 is TGTGCCAGCCGCCGGACAGGGGGCAATTTTAATCAGCCCCAGCATTTT. Translating gives CASRRTGGNFNQPQHF.

This chain uses TRBV4-2 with TRBJ2-2, with 8 bases lining up with TRBD1. The CDR3 consists of 16 residues. Germline V gene lookup returns CDR1 LGHNA and CDR2 YNFKEQ. V shed 8 bases, J shed 2 bases, and the junction held 10 bases outside the gene matches. The CDR3 nucleotides read TGTGCCAGCGGCCCGAGGACAGGGACAAACACCGGGGAGCTGTTTTTT. This codes for CASGPRTGTNTGELFF.

In this sample, this clonotype turned up many times. The gene calls are TRBV7-2 and TRBJ1-1; D remains ambiguous. This CDR3 is 13 amino acids long. CDR1 is SGHTA, CDR2 FQGNSA, per germline. The V end lost 4 bases, the J end lost 0 bases, and 6 bases lay between the germline ends. CDR3 in amino acids: CASSSELNTEAFF. The CDR3, as DNA: TGTGCCAGCAGCTCAGAACTGAACACTGAAGCTTTCTTT.

This clonotype was seen a single time. The chain carries TRBV7-2 and TRBJ1-3, with D perhaps TRBD1 (5 bases). CDR1 is SGHTA, CDR2 FQGNSA, per germline. V was pared by 5 bases and J by 8 bases, with 22 bases between. CDR3 length: 16 amino acids. The CDR3 loop is CASSPGHGGRGYTIYF. In DNA, the CDR3 is TGTGCCAGCAGCCCAGGACATGGGGGGAGGGGCTACACCATATATTTT.

This clonotype came up once. The chain couples TRBV9 to TRBJ1-6; D is undetermined. V lost 0 bases, J lost 8 bases, and 6 bases lay in between. The germline gives CDR1 SGDLS, CDR2 YYNGEE. This CDR3 region has 13 residues. As DNA, the CDR3 is TGTGCCAGCAGCGTAGGAGAGGATTCACCCCTCCACTTT. The encoded protein is CASSVGEDSPLHF.

A remark on this clonotype: The conserved phenylalanine or tryptophan normally closing the CDR3 is absent here, so this likely arose from a read error. It is unclear where the CDR3 begins or ends on the DNA, so no DNA is shown, and the CDR3 is as TCRdb lists it. This sequence joins TRBV7-3 and TRBJ1-2. The CDR3 contains 13 residues when both ends are counted. Germline V lookup: CDR1 SGHTA, CDR2 FQGTGA. This CDR3 reads CASSFVGLAGERD.

Of note for this clonotype: The conserved closing phenylalanine or tryptophan is absent in this CDR3, likely reflecting a read error. The DNA is omitted, as the CDR3 cannot be located on it reliably, and the CDR3 follows TCRdb's listing. This sequence joins TRBV24-1 and TRBJ1-2. With termini counted, the CDR3 has 16 amino acids. The germline CDR1 and CDR2 sequences are KGHDR and SFDVKD. CDR3 protein: CATKRECTGPVHPYTL.

Ten or more counts support this clonotype. The chain joins TRBV7-6 to TRBJ2-2, with unresolved D. CDR1 is SGHVS, CDR2 FNYEAQ, per germline. The CDR3 extends over 15 amino acids. The V end was cut by 1 base, the J end by 0 bases, with 6 bases between. The CDR3 region is CASSLGAPNTGELFF. For the CDR3, the DNA is TGTGCCAGCAGCTTAGGAGCCCCGAACACCGGGGAGCTGTTTTTT.

The V and J genes are TRBV29-1 and TRBJ2-1; D gene ambiguous. The CDR3 has 14 amino acids. CDR1 is SQVTM, CDR2 ANQGSEA, per germline. V shed 7 bases and J shed 1 base, with 14 bases lying between them. CDR3 sequence: CSAVFVSSYNEQFF. The CDR3 region has the DNA TGCAGCGCCGTCTTCGTGAGTTCCTACAATGAGCAGTTCTTC.

This clonotype was found many times. The chain is built from TRBV2 and TRBJ2-7; TRBD2 aligns across 11 bases. The CDR3 consists of 14 residues. The V and J ends lost 6 bases and 4 bases, in that order; junction bases with no gene match: 5. CDR1 SNHLY and CDR2 FYNNEI come from the germline V gene. The CDR3 sequence is CASSPGLAAYEQYF. DNA for the CDR3: TGTGCCAGCAGCCCGGGACTAGCGGCTTACGAGCAGTACTTC.

This clonotype came up once. Given a much more abundant clone one base away, this may be a read error. This chain connects TRBV6-5 to TRBJ2-2; 10 nucleotides line up with TRBD1. CDR1 is MNHEY, CDR2 SVGAGI, per germline. The CDR3 has 15 residues. The DNA for the CDR3 is TGTGCCAGCAGTTACAGGACAGGGGGAACCGGGGAGCTGCTTTTT. Protein product: CASSYRTGGTGELLF.

Concerning this clonotype itself: Germline and junction disagree at one end, which may indicate a read error. The V call is TRBV7-9, the J call TRBJ1-1, with D uncertain. Germline CDR1 is SEHNR and CDR2 is FQNEAQ (reference sequence). The CDR3 extends over 15 amino acids. CDR3 amino acids: CASSDVETYLGEAFF. Here the CDR3 DNA reads TGCGCCAGCAGCGACGTTGAGACATACCTGGGTGAAGCTTTCTTT.

Note on this clonotype: One end of the junction is discordant with germline, which a read error may explain. The gene calls are TRBV7-8 and TRBJ2-7; D tentatively fits TRBD1 or TRBD2 (5 bases each). Germline V lookup: CDR1 SGHVS, CDR2 FQNEAQ. This CDR3 spans 14 amino acids. The chain's CDR3 is CASSLGGEAFDGQF. As DNA, the CDR3 is TGTGCCAGCAGCTTAGGAGGGGAAGCTTTCGATGGACAATTC. Supplemented by reference TRBV7-8 and TRBJ2-7, the full variable domain reads GAGVSQSPRYKVAKRGQDVALRCDPISGHVSLFWYQQALGQGPEFLTYFQNEAQLDKSGLPSDRFFAERPEGSVSTLKIQRTQQEDSAVYLCASSLGGEAFDGQFGPGTRLTVT.